These T cell receptor beta chains were read from a single sample in a study of technical replicates of blood from a handful of donors. The repertoire was sequenced with immunoSEQ multiplex PCR; TCRdb's copy has only in-frame clones and lacks some. The sample carries tens of thousands of clones, approximately 93% recorded once. The material sequenced was T cells isolated from PBMCs. These receptors were taken from a human donor in good health. The CDR3 runs from the conserved cysteine through the conserved F or W. The order of the fields is J gene, V gene, D gene, CDR3 protein. D genes are given only for firm matches.

J: TRBJ2-5
V: TRBV11-2
D: NA
CDR3: CASSLDALRGETQYF

J: TRBJ2-3
V: TRBV28
D: NA
CDR3: CASSFRGTDTQYF

J: TRBJ1-4
V: TRBV9
D: TRBD1
CDR3: CASSVDDRELFF

J: TRBJ1-1
V: TRBV5-6
D: TRBD1
CDR3: CASSSLGTVEAFF

J: TRBJ2-1
V: TRBV27
D: TRBD2
CDR3: CASSLLAGGYNEQFF

J: TRBJ1-2
V: TRBV19
D: NA
CDR3: CATTTGANYGYTF

J: TRBJ1-2
V: TRBV6-5
D: NA
CDR3: CASSYGGLYGYTF

J: TRBJ1-2
V: TRBV27
D: TRBD1
CDR3: CASSEDRTYGYTF

J: TRBJ2-4
V: TRBV29-1
D: NA
CDR3: CSVEKSSARDIQYF

J: TRBJ2-3
V: TRBV9
D: NA
CDR3: CASSWTGSSTDTQYF

J: TRBJ1-4
V: TRBV28
D: TRBD1
CDR3: CASSPRFSGQGAERIIRMKRLFF